Shown below are 27 T cell receptor beta chains from a single sample sequenced in a study of shared clonotypes between healthy human individuals (dated by TCRdb to about 2020). The library was obtained by the immunoSEQ multiplex PCR assay. TCRdb took over this immuneACCESS table, retaining in-frame rearrangements with V and J assigned. Such tables are incomplete; in checked studies, under half of the missing clones stem from an unresolved V gene, and the remainder is unexplained. The sample includes more than 2 million clones, with 85% to 95% observed a single time. Approximately 1.6% of the sample belongs to the ten largest clones. CD8 naive samples were obtained by positive selection for CCR7 among CD45RO-negative cells, yielding a CD45RA+CCR7+ population from which TemRA cells were excluded. Sequencing was done on a sample of naive CD8+ T cells from PBMCs. Explained via the paper, the cell subset or site label denotes: CD45RA+CCR7+. The receptor set was obtained from a young man in good health. Some clones in this sample may be carry-over from other donors' samples.

The V gene is TRBV7-8, the J gene TRBJ1-5; 7 bases match TRBD1. The CDR3 runs to 16 residues. The J segment lost 2 bases and the V segment lost 4 bases, leaving 8 bases of the junction unmatched. Germline loops: CDR1 SGHVS, CDR2 FQNEAQ. The DNA of the CDR3 is TGTGCCAGCAGCTCCATCGACAGGGTGGGCAATCAGCCCCAGCATTTT. It translates to CASSSIDRVGNQPQHF.

J is TRBJ1-2 and V is TRBV11-2, with D perhaps TRBD1 (5 bases). The ends were cut back, 11 bases at V and 2 bases at J, with 9 bases in the middle. The length of the CDR3 is 11 residues. The germline gives CDR1 SGHAT, CDR2 FQNNGV. The CDR3 sequence is CALRDNYGYTF. The CDR3 nucleotides read TGTGCCCTCAGGGACAACTATGGCTACACCTTC.

The V call is TRBV7-9, the J call TRBJ2-1; D possibly corresponds to TRBD2 (6 bases). Looked up from germline, CDR1 is SEHNR and CDR2 is FQNEAQ (reference sequence). Trimming took off 4 bases at V and 5 bases at J, with 24 bases between the two ends. This CDR3 contains 18 residues. The CDR3 DNA reads as TGTGCCAGCAGCTCGCCGGGGGTCCGGGTCGGGACCGACAATGAGCAGTTCTTC. Encoded protein: CASSSPGVRVGTDNEQFF.

V gene TRBV7-8 combines with J gene TRBJ2-3, with TRBD1 identical over 11 bases. In germline, CDR1 is SGHVS, CDR2 FQNEAQ. J was trimmed by 4 bases and V by 5 bases; bases with no gene match: 8. This CDR3 region has 16 residues. The CDR3 DNA reads TGTGCCAGCAGCCCCGGACAGGGGGCGCGCCCAGATACGCAGTATTTT. Encoded protein: CASSPGQGARPDTQYF.

The rearrangement joins TRBV6-5 to TRBJ2-2; 7 bases line up with TRBD1. The length of the CDR3 is 16 residues. The germline gives CDR1 MNHEY, CDR2 SVGAGI. Trimming at V came to 0 bases and at J to 5 bases, leaving 6 bases not matched to a gene. This chain's CDR3 is CASSYSRGQGTGELFF. The DNA for the CDR3 is TGTGCCAGCAGTTACTCAAGGGGGCAGGGGACCGGGGAGCTGTTTTTT.

This rearrangement joins TRBV13 to TRBJ2-7, with TRBD1 matching 10 bases. Unmatched junction bases numbered 8, after V lost 5 bases and J lost 4 bases. The germline gives CDR1 PRHDT, CDR2 FYEKMQ (reference sequence). The CDR3 has 15 amino acids. The CDR3 protein is CASSLRDRGKYEQYF. The CDR3 DNA reads as TGTGCCAGCAGCCTCCGGGACAGGGGAAAATACGAGCAGTACTTC.

The table lists this clone with a few counts. The rearrangement uses TRBV2 and TRBJ1-5; weak D call: TRBD1 (6 bases). The CDR3 extends over 15 amino acids. Germline assignment: CDR1 SNHLY and CDR2 FYNNEI. Trimming removed 6 bases from V and 4 bases from J, with 16 bases in between. The CDR3 is CASRWGADPNQPQHF. The CDR3 DNA reads as TGTGCCAGCAGATGGGGGGCAGACCCTAATCAGCCCCAGCATTTT.

CDR3 DNA sequence: TGTGCCTGGAGTCTGGACACCAACCTCTACGAGCAGTACTTC. It yields the protein CAWSLDTNLYEQYF. The V call is TRBV30, the J call TRBJ2-7; D might be TRBD1 (5 bases). This CDR3 has 14 residues. V was shortened by 2 bases and J by 3 bases, with 14 bases between the two germline ends. The germline V gene has CDR1 GTSNPN and CDR2 SVGIG (reference sequence).

This chain uses TRBV7-9 with TRBJ1-4, with D unresolved. V was clipped by 3 bases and J by 2 bases, with 7 bases between them. Germline V gives CDR1 SEHNR, CDR2 FQNEAQ (reference sequence). The CDR3 is made up of 14 amino acids. CDR3 region: CASSLLQTNEKLFF. CDR3 DNA: TGTGCCAGCAGCTTGCTACAGACTAATGAAAAACTGTTTTTT.

This chain joins TRBV6-5 and TRBJ2-7; a possible D gene is TRBD2 (6 bases). Germline V gene sequence: CDR1 MNHEY, CDR2 SVGAGI. This CDR3 has 14 residues. V dropped 3 bases and J dropped 1 base, with 10 bases sitting between them. DNA for the CDR3: TGTGCCAGCAGTTATATGCGGGATTCCTACGAGCAGTACTTC. This sequence encodes CASSYMRDSYEQYF.

CDR3 loop: CASSLATASYTF. In DNA form, the CDR3 reads TGTGCCAGCAGCTTGGCCACAGCAAGCTACACCTTC. J is TRBJ1-2 and V is TRBV5-6; D is undetermined. V lost 0 bases to trimming and J lost 9 bases, with 9 bases between them. The germline CDR1 and CDR2 sequences are SGHDT and YYEEEE. The CDR3 has 12 residues.

The chain combines TRBV19 with TRBJ2-4; D not certain. Per the germline V gene, CDR1 is LNHDA and CDR2 is SQIVND (reference sequence). There are 11 residues in the CDR3. Trimming removed 9 bases from V and 7 bases from J, with 10 bases in between. The CDR3 spells CASLSGNIQYF. The CDR3 DNA reads as TGTGCCAGCCTCTCGGGTAACATTCAGTACTTC.

The chain couples TRBV7-8 to TRBJ2-7; the D is unclear. Trimming stripped 3 bases from V and 3 bases from J, with 9 bases between. Germline assignment: CDR1 SGHVS and CDR2 FQNEAQ. The CDR3 extends over 13 amino acids. The CDR3 bases are TGTGCCAGCAGCTTTAACGTGGGCTACGAGCAGTACTTC. Translating gives CASSFNVGYEQYF.

V and J are TRBV7-6 and TRBJ2-1; D might be TRBD2 (6 bases). This CDR3 has 14 residues. In germline, CDR1 is SGHVS, CDR2 FNYEAQ. Deletions cut 2 bases from V and 6 bases from J, with 11 bases between. The CDR3 sequence is CASSLISGPNEQFF. CDR3 DNA: TGTGCCAGCAGCTTAATTAGCGGACCCAATGAGCAGTTCTTC.

This clone has just a few counts. This chain links TRBV5-4 with TRBJ1-1; D is unresolved. Germline loops: CDR1 SGHNT, CDR2 YYREEE (reference sequence). V lost 4 bases, J lost 3 bases, and 10 bases lay in between. CDR3 length: 13 amino acids. CDR3: CASSHDGDTEAFF. In DNA form, the CDR3 reads TGTGCCAGCAGCCATGACGGAGACACTGAAGCTTTCTTT.

The chain's CDR3 is CASISDLNEQFF. CDR3 nucleotide sequence: TGTGCCAGCATCTCCGATCTGAATGAGCAGTTCTTC. The chain employs TRBV27 and TRBJ2-1; D ambiguous. The CDR3 consists of 12 residues. The ends were cut back, 7 bases at V and 7 bases at J, with 11 bases in the middle. Germline values: CDR1 MNHEY, CDR2 SMNVEV (reference sequence).

This clone has a single count. CDR3 DNA: TGTGCCAGCAGCGTAGCCGTGAGCGGGAGTTTCAGCGGGGAGCTGTTTTTT. This encodes CASSVAVSGSFSGELFF. This sequence joins TRBV9 and TRBJ2-2; 8 bases are a match to TRBD2. Per the germline V gene, CDR1 is SGDLS and CDR2 is YYNGEE. The CDR3 spans 17 residues. V trimming: 0 bases; J trimming: 7 bases; junction bases outside the gene matches: 11. The full variable domain, with the rest looked up from reference TRBV9 and TRBJ2-2, is DSGVTQTPKHLITATGQRVTLRCSPRSGDLSVYWYQQSLDQGLQFLIQYYNGEERAKGNILERFSAQQFPDLHSELNLSSLELGDSALYFCASSVAVSGSFSGELFFGEGSRLTVL.

V is TRBV14 and J is TRBJ2-1; D possibly corresponds to TRBD2 (6 bases). V was pared by 4 bases and J by 6 bases, with 10 bases between. The CDR3 consists of 13 residues. Germline values: CDR1 SGHDN, CDR2 FVKESK. The CDR3 loop is CASSPRLGNEQFF. The CDR3 region has the DNA TGTGCCAGCAGCCCCCGACTAGGCAATGAGCAGTTCTTC.

On this clone itself: Distinct nucleotide sequences in the sample also encode this CDR3. This chain uses TRBV28 with TRBJ1-5; weak D call: TRBD1 (5 bases). This CDR3 contains 15 residues. Germline loops: CDR1 MDHEN, CDR2 SYDVKM. Deletions cut 5 bases from V and 0 bases from J, with 11 bases between. CDR3 region: CASSTWGDSNQPQHF. The CDR3 DNA follows: TGTGCCAGCAGTACATGGGGGGATAGCAATCAGCCCCAGCATTTT.

In its sample, this clone was seen once. The J gene is TRBJ1-3, the V gene TRBV28; D gene uncertain. This CDR3 is 13 amino acids long. CDR1 and CDR2 (germline): MDHEN, SYDVKM. Trimming cost V 3 bases and J 4 bases, with 7 bases left between them. CDR3 sequence reads: CASSFRPGNTIYF. The CDR3 DNA reads as TGTGCCAGCAGTTTTAGACCAGGAAACACCATATATTTT.

The chain links TRBV4-3 to TRBJ2-1; possibly TRBD1 or TRBD2 for D (5 bases each). The CDR3 loop spans 18 amino acids. V was pared by 3 bases and J by 0 bases, with 18 bases between. Looked up from germline, CDR1 is LGHNA and CDR2 is YSLEER. The DNA for the CDR3 is TGCGCCAGCAGCCAGGGGCTAGGGGTTGGGACCTCCTACAATGAGCAGTTCTTC. It is translated as CASSQGLGVGTSYNEQFF.

This chain connects TRBV13 to TRBJ1-2; TRBD1 matches 10 bases. The germline gives CDR1 PRHDT, CDR2 FYEKMQ (reference sequence). V shed 4 bases, J shed 3 bases, and the junction held 8 bases outside the gene matches. The CDR3 has 16 residues. CDR3 residues: CASSSTGTGVDYGYTF. In DNA, the CDR3 is TGTGCCAGCAGCTCAACCGGGACAGGGGTGGACTATGGCTACACCTTC.

This chain joins TRBV15 and TRBJ1-5, with 7 bases that match TRBD1. The ends lost 4 bases at V and 0 bases at J; junction bases unmatched: 3. The CDR3 consists of 15 residues. Germline CDR1 LNHNV, CDR2 YYDKDF (reference sequence). For the CDR3, the DNA is TGTGCCACCAGCATCGGGACAGTTAGCAATCAGCCCCAGCATTTT. It codes for CATSIGTVSNQPQHF.

The genes are TRBV13 and TRBJ2-7, with TRBD2 identical over 10 bases. From germline, CDR1 is PRHDT and CDR2 FYEKMQ (reference sequence). This CDR3 is built from 13 residues. V trimming: 11 bases; J trimming: 6 bases; junction bases outside the gene matches: 10. CDR3 in DNA: TGTGCCGTCCAGACTAGCGGGTCTGGCGAGCAGTACTTC. Translated, it gives CAVQTSGSGEQYF.

The rearrangement links TRBV7-3 to TRBJ1-1; the D is unclear. The CDR3 covers 13 residues. Germline CDR1 is SGHTA and CDR2 is FQGTGA. V lost 5 bases and J lost 8, with 15 bases in between. The chain's CDR3 is CASSIRWGGEAFF. The DNA of the CDR3 is TGTGCCAGCAGCATAAGGTGGGGAGGAGAAGCTTTCTTT.

This clone showed up just once. The genes are TRBV30 and TRBJ2-7; D may match TRBD1 or TRBD2 (5 bases each). V was shortened by 7 bases and J by 6 bases, with 16 bases between the two germline ends. The CDR3 runs 12 residues. Germline CDR1 and CDR2: GTSNPN and SVGIG (reference sequence). The CDR3 loop is CASRTPGTEQYF. CDR3 in DNA: TGTGCCTCCCGGACCCCAGGGACCGAGCAGTACTTC. The entire variable domain, with the rest obtained from reference TRBV30 and TRBJ2-7, is as follows: SQTIHQWPATLVQPVGSPLSLECTVEGTSNPNLYWYRQAAGRGLQLLFYSVGIGQISSEVPQNLSASRPQDRQFILSSKKLLLSDSGFYLCASRTPGTEQYFGPGTRLTVT.

This chain uses TRBV14 with TRBJ2-3, with D maybe TRBD2 (5 bases). This CDR3 contains 14 residues. CDR1 is SGHDN and CDR2 is FVKESK in the germline V gene. With 4 bases removed from V and 3 bases from J, the gap between germline ends came to 11 bases. The CDR3 protein is CASSLYGVTDTQYF. The CDR3 DNA reads as TGTGCCAGCAGCCTTTACGGGGTGACAGATACGCAGTATTTT.